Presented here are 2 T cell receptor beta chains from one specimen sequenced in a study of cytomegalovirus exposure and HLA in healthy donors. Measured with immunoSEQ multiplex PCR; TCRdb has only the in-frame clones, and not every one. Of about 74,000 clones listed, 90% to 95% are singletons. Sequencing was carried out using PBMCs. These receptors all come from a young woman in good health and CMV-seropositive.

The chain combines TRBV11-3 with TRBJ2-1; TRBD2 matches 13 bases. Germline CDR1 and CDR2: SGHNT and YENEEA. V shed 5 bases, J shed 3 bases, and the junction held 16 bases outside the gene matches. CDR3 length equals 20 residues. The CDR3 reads CASSPRPGTSGVNSYNEQFF. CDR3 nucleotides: TGTGCCAGCAGCCCCCGTCCCGGGACTAGCGGGGTAAACAGCTACAATGAGCAGTTCTTC.

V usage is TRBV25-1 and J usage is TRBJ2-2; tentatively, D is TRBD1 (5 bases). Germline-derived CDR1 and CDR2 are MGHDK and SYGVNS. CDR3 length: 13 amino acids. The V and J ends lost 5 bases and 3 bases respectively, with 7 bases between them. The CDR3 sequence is CASSRQYTGELFF. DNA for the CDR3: TGTGCCAGCAGTCGACAGTACACCGGGGAGCTGTTTTTT.